These 7 T cell receptor beta chains were sequenced from one sample in a study of blood T cell repertoires in COVID-19 (dated by TCRdb to 2018 to 2020). Preparation of the library involved the immunoSEQ multiplex PCR assay. The table was pulled from immuneACCESS by TCRdb, which kept in-frame rearrangements only. Such tables lose some clones; where checked, under half of the loss comes from unresolved V genes, and the rest has no known cause. Here the sample has 130,000 to 150,000 clones; 80% occur a single time. Of the sample, 13% is held by the ten largest clones. The material sequenced was peripheral blood. These receptors were obtained from a man aged 55 to 70 with active or convalescent COVID-19.

This chain uses TRBV4-2 with TRBJ1-3; D not certain. This CDR3 is built from 16 residues. Looked up from germline, CDR1 is LGHNA and CDR2 is YNFKEQ. The V end was cut by 0 bases, the J end by 0 bases, with 9 bases between. DNA of the CDR3: TGTGCCAGCAGCCAAGAAGGCGGTCGCTCTGGAAACACCATATATTTT. Its translation: CASSQEGGRSGNTIYF.

J is TRBJ2-2 and V is TRBV24-1, with TRBD2 as a possible D gene (5 bases). The ends were cut back, 4 bases at V and 5 bases at J, with 10 bases in the middle. CDR1 and CDR2 from the germline V gene are KGHDR and SFDVKD. The CDR3 is made up of 14 amino acids. Written as DNA, the CDR3 is TGTGCCACCAGTGACCGGGGTTGGACCGGGGAGCTGTTTTTT. This gives the protein CATSDRGWTGELFF.

The gene calls are TRBV2 and TRBJ2-3; no definite D call. Trimming removed 7 bases at V and 0 bases at J, with 5 bases between. CDR1 SNHLY and CDR2 FYNNEI come from the germline V gene. The CDR3 has 12 residues. CDR3 DNA: TGTGCCAGCATCTACAGCACAGATACGCAGTATTTT. Its protein product is CASIYSTDTQYF.

In its sample, this clone was seen once. The genes are TRBV29-1 and TRBJ2-2; D possibly matches TRBD1 or TRBD2 (6 bases each). CDR3 length equals 13 residues. Germline lookup yields CDR1 SQVTM and CDR2 ANQGSEA. CDR3 nucleotide sequence: TGCGGCGCGGGACAAGGACTCACCGGGGAGCTGTTTTTT. Its protein is CGAGQGLTGELFF.

The rearrangement uses TRBV4-2 and TRBJ2-6, with 7 bases matching TRBD1. Germline assignment: CDR1 LGHNA and CDR2 YNFKEQ. V lost 2 bases to trimming and J lost 0 bases; unmatched junction nucleotides: 10. This CDR3 has 19 residues. The CDR3 sequence: CASSQPGTAGISGANVLTF. The CDR3 region has the DNA TGTGCCAGCAGCCAACCGGGGACAGCCGGGATCTCTGGGGCCAACGTCCTGACTTTC.

This rearrangement joins TRBV19 to TRBJ1-5; TRBD1 might be the D (5 bases). The V gene lost 3 bases and the J gene lost 3 bases, with 9 bases spanning the gap. The CDR3 runs 14 residues. CDR1 and CDR2 (germline): LNHDA, SQIVND (reference sequence). CDR3 sequence reads: CASSIGRDNQPQHF. The DNA for the CDR3 is TGTGCCAGTAGTATCGGCAGGGACAATCAGCCCCAGCATTTT.

The gene calls are TRBV7-2 and TRBJ2-3; weak D call: TRBD1 (6 bases). The CDR3 totals 14 residues. Germline CDR1 SGHTA, CDR2 FQGNSA. Trimming removed 4 bases from V and 0 bases from J, with 8 bases in between. In DNA form, the CDR3 reads TGTGCCAGCAGCTCGGGACATAGCACAGATACGCAGTATTTT. Protein product: CASSSGHSTDTQYF.